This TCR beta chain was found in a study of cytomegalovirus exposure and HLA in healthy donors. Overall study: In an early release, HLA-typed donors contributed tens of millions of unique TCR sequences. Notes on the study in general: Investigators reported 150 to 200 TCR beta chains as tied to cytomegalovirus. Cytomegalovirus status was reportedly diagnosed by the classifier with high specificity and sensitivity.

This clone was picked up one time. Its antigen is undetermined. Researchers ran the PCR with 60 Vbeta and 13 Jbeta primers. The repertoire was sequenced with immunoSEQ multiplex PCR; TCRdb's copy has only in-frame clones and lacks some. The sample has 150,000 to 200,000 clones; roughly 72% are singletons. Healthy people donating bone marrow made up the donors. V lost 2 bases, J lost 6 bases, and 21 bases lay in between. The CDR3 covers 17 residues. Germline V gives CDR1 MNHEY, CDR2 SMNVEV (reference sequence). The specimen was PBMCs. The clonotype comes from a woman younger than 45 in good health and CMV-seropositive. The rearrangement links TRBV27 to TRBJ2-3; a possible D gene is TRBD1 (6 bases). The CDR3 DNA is TGTGCCAGCAGTTTAGGCACAGGGCCGGGGCTGGCCGATACGCAGTATTTT. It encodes CASSLGTGPGLADTQYF.